What follows is one T cell receptor (beta chain) and its context. This may be a read error: a much more frequent sequence differs by one nucleotide. The time point denotes: newly diagnosed GD, antithyroid drugs for less than 3 months. The TCR library was prepared using RNA isolated from PBMCs. This sample stems from a study of regulatory T cells in long-lasting Graves disease. iRepertoire HTBI primers and Arm-PCR of CDR3 regions built TCR beta libraries. MiXCR was run by TCRdb on the multiplex PCR reads, yielding one entry per CDR3 protein. The sample yields just over 600,000 distinct CDR3 sequences, around 17% seen once. In addition, the sample was reused for a study of T cells in Graves' hyperthyroidism and ophthalmopathy.

Sequenced material: peripheral blood mononuclear cells (PBMCs), taken at new diagnosis, from a patient treated with antithyroid drugs. The source of this sequence is a woman in her thirties with Graves disease.

The CDR3 DNA reads as TGTGCCAGCAGTGAACAGTACGAGCAGTACTTC. It yields the protein CASSEQYEQYF. The rearrangement links TRBV6-1 to TRBJ2-7; the D is unclear. Trimming removed 2 bases from V and 4 bases from J, with 3 bases in between. Germline V gene lookup returns CDR1 MNHNS and CDR2 SASEGT. This CDR3 is built from 11 residues.